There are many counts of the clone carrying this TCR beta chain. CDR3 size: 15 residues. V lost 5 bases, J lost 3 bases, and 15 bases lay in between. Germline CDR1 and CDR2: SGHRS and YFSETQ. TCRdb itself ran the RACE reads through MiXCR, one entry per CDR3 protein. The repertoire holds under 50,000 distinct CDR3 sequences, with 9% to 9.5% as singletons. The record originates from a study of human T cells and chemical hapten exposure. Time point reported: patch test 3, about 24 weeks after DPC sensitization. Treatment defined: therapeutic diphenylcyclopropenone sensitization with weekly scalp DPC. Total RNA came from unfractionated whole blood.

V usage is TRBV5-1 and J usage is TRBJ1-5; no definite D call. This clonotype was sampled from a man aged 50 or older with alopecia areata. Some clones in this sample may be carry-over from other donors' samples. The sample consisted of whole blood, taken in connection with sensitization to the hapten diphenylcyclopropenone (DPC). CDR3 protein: CASRKSPGDNQPQHF. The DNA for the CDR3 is TGCGCCAGCAGGAAGTCCCCGGGAGACAATCAGCCCCAGCATTTT.